This T cell receptor (beta chain) was documented in a study of T cell responses to AZD1222 COVID-19 vaccine (dated by TCRdb to about 2021). Some background on the complete study: A total of about 230 trial participants underwent TCR sequencing, of whom some 210 received two doses of AZD1222 and 26 received two doses of the MenACWY control vaccine. Trial participants were enrolled by age into 18-55, 56-69 and 70-plus year subgroups, with roughly 150, 30 and 60 TCR-sequenced participants respectively.

About this clone: No antigen is known for it. Base-call qualities are not available, and no considerably larger clone is one nucleotide away.

Broader findings and caveats from the paper: Because no day 14 peak-response samples were available, repertoires were characterized only after the peak T cell response. Nearly half of unique spike-specific TCRs reportedly recognized epitopes outside regions mutated in the B.1.351 and B.1.1.7 variants. A significant rise in spike-specific TCR breadth and depth was observed after two AZD1222 doses relative to day 0 and relative to MenACWY recipients. Participants were mostly white British, with more females than males. The authors suggested clonal diversity may have been underestimated. In the small 56-69-year group, the increase in depth fell short of significance, most likely because of low power. Only 5 to 7 AZD1222 recipients were SARS-CoV-2 seropositive at baseline, limiting conclusions about previously exposed vaccinees. The vaccine-associated CD4 TCRs covered the entire spike protein, and the dominant responses fell in regions 160-218 and 743-854.

The CDR3 regions of human TCRbeta chains were analyzed by immunosequencing. Per the source publication's procedure: Repertoire TCRs were matched against a reference library of SARS-CoV-2-specific TCRs generated with the MIRA antigen-specificity platform. Breadth was defined as the fraction of unique TCRs that were SARS-CoV-2-associated. Depth was defined as the fraction of total T cells that were SARS-CoV-2-associated. Using the MIRA data, each spike-specific TCR was mapped to the spike region that the TCR reacts to and placed in a CD4 or CD8 class. Log10-transformed breadth and depth values were compared by one-way ANOVA with Sidak's multiple comparisons tests. TCRdb took over this immuneACCESS table, retaining in-frame rearrangements with V and J assigned. Such tables are incomplete; in checked studies, under half of the missing clones stem from an unresolved V gene, and the remainder is unexplained. The DNA gave D and trimming, while V, J and clone size come from that table. In all, the sample holds around 150,000 clones, and 70% to 90% of those were seen once. The ten largest account for around 4.5% of the sample.

Inclusive of the bounding cysteine and phenylalanine, the CDR3 is 13 residues long. Only the CDR3 region is kept as DNA, spanning 39 bases read in frame from base 1. Cut back by 5 bases and 4 bases, the V and J ends lie 14 bases apart. The germline V gene encodes CDR1 SQVTM and CDR2 ANQGSEA. The label giving this sample's time point can be read as: about 28 days (+/-7) after the second vaccine dose. AZD1222 recipients whose second dose came at about 4 weeks and those whose second dose came at about 12 weeks were combined into one group, since spike-specific TCR depth and breadth did not differ between the two schedules. Samples from vaccinated people were obtained from the UK trials COV001 and COV002, which included a single-blind randomized controlled phase 2/3 trial of AZD1222 (ChAdOx1 nCoV-19) in healthy adults. For TCRbeta chain sequencing, PBMC samples were collected from trial participants at day 0 and at day 28 after the second dose.

Source: peripheral blood, taken 28 days after the second AZD1222 dose. The sequence was obtained from an adult who received the AZD1222 COVID-19 vaccine. The sequence is built from TRBV29-1 and TRBJ1-2; the D gene is perhaps TRBD1, from 5 matching bases. The encoded CDR3 is CSVYAGRFYGYTF. Here is the DNA: TGCAGCGTTTACGCAGGGAGATTCTATGGCTACACCTTC.